One and the same sample provided the 27 T cell receptor beta chains below, sequenced in a study of chemoradiotherapy in HPV16-positive cancers. Method: immunoSEQ multiplex PCR; TCRdb's copy keeps in-frame clones and lacks some. Of some 6,000 clones listed, less than 80% are singletons. The specimen was taken from a patient who underwent chemoradiotherapy. The receptors originated from a human donor with HPV-associated anogenital cancer.

This sequence joins TRBV15 and TRBJ2-2; D is tentatively TRBD1 or TRBD2 (6 bases each). Germline loops: CDR1 LNHNV, CDR2 YYDKDF (reference sequence). The V and J ends lost 2 bases and 14 bases respectively, with 21 bases between them. This CDR3 comprises 15 residues. The CDR3 DNA is TGTGCCACCAGCAGAAAGACTAGGGGGGACGTGAAACTGTTTTTT. Encoded protein: CATSRKTRGDVKLFF.

This chain joins TRBV4-2 and TRBJ2-1, with D uncertain. Germline V gives CDR1 LGHNA, CDR2 YNFKEQ. V lost 1 base to trimming and J lost 0 bases, with 10 bases between them. This CDR3 region has 16 residues. CDR3 DNA sequence: TGTGCCAGCAGCCAAGCAGGCTTAAGCTCCTACAATGAGCAGTTCTTC. Translating gives CASSQAGLSSYNEQFF.

This clone was seen just once. The rearrangement joins TRBV12-5 to TRBJ2-2, with 10 bases matching TRBD2. Germline V CDR1 and CDR2: LGHNT, FRNRAP. This CDR3 has 16 amino acids. The ends lost 7 bases at V and 3 bases at J; junction bases unmatched: 8. CDR3 sequence: CASASLAGDDTGELFF. DNA for the CDR3: TGTGCTAGTGCCTCCCTAGCGGGGGACGACACCGGGGAGCTGTTTTTT.

The chain recombines TRBV30 with TRBJ2-7, with D unclear. The CDR3 length is 13 residues. Germline CDR1 and CDR2: GTSNPN and SVGIG (reference sequence). Trimming left V 5 bases short and J 2 bases short, with 13 bases between. CDR3 region: CAWAFGSPYEQYF. For the CDR3, the DNA is TGTGCCTGGGCCTTCGGGTCTCCCTACGAGCAGTACTTC.

The CDR3 region is CASSIEGETQYF. The CDR3 DNA sequence: TGTGCCAGTAGTATAGAAGGGGAGACCCAGTACTTC. The chain employs TRBV19 and TRBJ2-5; D remains unclear. CDR1 and CDR2 (germline): LNHDA, SQIVND (reference sequence). This CDR3 has 12 residues. Trimming took off 0 bases at V and 5 bases at J, with 4 bases between the two ends.

This clone was detected once. This sequence joins TRBV7-9 and TRBJ2-7; a weak D match, TRBD1 (6 bases). Germline lookup yields CDR1 SEHNR and CDR2 FQNEAQ (reference sequence). V lost 1 base and J 2 bases, leaving 12 bases between the germline ends. This CDR3 is 15 amino acids long. CDR3 nucleotides: TGTGCCAGCAGCTTAGGGGACACTTCCGCCTACGAGCAGTACTTC. Its translation: CASSLGDTSAYEQYF.

The gene calls are TRBV5-1 and TRBJ2-5; TRBD2 is a possible D gene (5 bases). Germline CDR1 reads SGHRS; CDR2 reads YFSETQ. This CDR3 comprises 14 residues. The V gene lost 1 base and the J gene lost 1 base, with 8 bases spanning the gap. CDR3 residues: CASSLPGTQETQYF. CDR3 nucleotides: TGCGCCAGCAGCTTGCCGGGAACCCAAGAGACCCAGTACTTC.

The chain has TRBV5-5 and TRBJ2-6; D is unclear. The germline V gene encodes CDR1 SGHKS and CDR2 YYEKEE (reference sequence). This CDR3 region has 13 residues. V was clipped by 4 bases and J by 4 bases, with 6 bases between them. The CDR3 nucleotides read TGTGCCAGCAGCGTTTGGGGGGCCAACGTCCTGACTTTC. Translating it yields CASSVWGANVLTF.

This chain links TRBV7-2 with TRBJ1-1; a possible D gene is TRBD1 (6 bases). The CDR3 sequence is 13 residues long. Trimming took 1 base from V and 11 from J, leaving 14 bases between them. Germline values: CDR1 SGHTA, CDR2 FQGNSA. The CDR3 nucleotides read TGTGCCAGCAGCTTAGGGACAGCTGGAACGGCTTTCTTT. Amino acids: CASSLGTAGTAFF.

The gene calls are TRBV30 and TRBJ2-5, with 8 positions matching TRBD1. The length of the CDR3 is 11 residues. With 5 bases clipped from V and 4 bases from J, the junction kept 0 bases outside the gene matches. The germline V gene has CDR1 GTSNPN and CDR2 SVGIG (reference sequence). CDR3 nucleotides: TGTGCCTGGGGACAGGGAGAGACCCAGTACTTC. It specifies CAWGQGETQYF. The full variable domain, its missing parts supplied by reference TRBV30 and TRBJ2-5, is SQTIHQWPATLVQPVGSPLSLECTVEGTSNPNLYWYRQAAGRGLQLLFYSVGIGQISSEVPQNLSASRPQDRQFILSSKKLLLSDSGFYLCAWGQGETQYFGPGTRLLVL.

J is TRBJ2-5 and V is TRBV7-2; D unresolved. This CDR3 comprises 12 residues. Germline V gene data show CDR1 as SGHTA and CDR2 as FQGNSA. Trimming pared 4 bases from V and 5 bases from J, leaving 8 bases between. The DNA of the CDR3 is TGTGCCAGCAGCTGGCTAGACGAGACCCAGTACTTC. Translating it yields CASSWLDETQYF.

CDR3 residues: CASSLSTAGSTGELFF. The CDR3 DNA sequence: TGTGCCAGCAGCTTAAGCACAGCGGGGAGCACCGGGGAGCTGTTTTTT. This chain connects TRBV11-1 to TRBJ2-2; TRBD2 matches at 7 bases. CDR1 is SGHAT and CDR2 is FQDESV in the germline V gene (reference sequence). The CDR3 length is 16 residues. The V segment lost 2 bases and the J segment 4 bases; nucleotides outside the gene matches: 7.

The J gene is TRBJ2-5, the V gene TRBV9; TRBD2 aligns across 12 bases. The J segment lost 4 bases and the V segment lost 2 bases, leaving 9 bases of the junction unmatched. Germline V CDR1 and CDR2: SGDLS, YYNGEE. CDR3 length: 17 amino acids. CDR3 bases: TGTGCCAGCAGCGTGAGGGGGCTAGCGGGGGGGGCAGAGACCCAGTACTTC. Its translation is CASSVRGLAGGAETQYF.

This clone appeared a few times. The chain combines TRBV7-2 with TRBJ1-6; D is undetermined. V lost 5 bases and J 6 bases, leaving 14 bases between the germline ends. The CDR3 extends over 15 amino acids. Germline values: CDR1 SGHTA, CDR2 FQGNSA. CDR3 in DNA: TGTGCCAGCAGCCCTCAGGCAGGTGGTAATTCACCCCTCCACTTT. Its translation is CASSPQAGGNSPLHF.

This sequence joins TRBV7-8 and TRBJ2-7; a weak D match, TRBD1 (5 bases). Germline values: CDR1 SGHVS, CDR2 FQNEAQ. Trimming stripped 5 bases from V and 2 bases from J, with 13 bases between. The CDR3 sequence is 14 residues long. CDR3 nucleotide sequence: TGTGCCAGCAGCCCCGACAGCCAACCCTACGAGCAGTACTTC. Translating it yields CASSPDSQPYEQYF.

The CDR3 is CASSIEGSVGTYNEQFF. CDR3 coding DNA: TGTGCCAGTAGTATAGAGGGATCGGTGGGGACCTACAATGAGCAGTTCTTC. J is TRBJ2-1 and V is TRBV19; D call uncertain. Trimming shortened V by 0 bases and J by 2 bases, and 14 bases separated the two germline ends. Per the germline V gene, CDR1 is LNHDA and CDR2 is SQIVND (reference sequence). This CDR3 is 17 amino acids long. Complete variable domain (other parts from reference TRBV19 and TRBJ2-1): DGGITQSPKYLFRKEGQNVTLSCEQNLNHDAMYWYRQDPGQGLRLIYYSQIVNDFQKGDIAEGYSVSREKKESFPLTVTSAQKNPTAFYLCASSIEGSVGTYNEQFFGPGTRLTVL.

J is TRBJ1-5 and V is TRBV6-1, with no clear D. The CDR3 is 15 amino acids. V was pared by 6 bases and J by 0 bases, with 12 bases between. Germline-derived CDR1 and CDR2 are MNHNS and SASEGT. The CDR3 bases are TGTGCCAGCAGGGAGCGCCGATATAGCAATCAGCCCCAGCATTTT. It yields the protein CASRERRYSNQPQHF.

This clone came up a few times. The chain carries TRBV6-5 and TRBJ2-4; no clear D gene. The CDR3 length is 13 residues. V was clipped by 8 bases and J by 0 bases, with 8 bases between them. Germline CDR1 reads MNHEY; CDR2 reads SVGAGI. CDR3 residues: CASGELAKNIQYF. CDR3 bases: TGTGCCAGCGGAGAGCTAGCCAAAAACATTCAGTACTTC.

The V gene is TRBV5-1, the J gene TRBJ1-4, with D hard to call. Germline assignment: CDR1 SGHRS and CDR2 YFSETQ. This CDR3 comprises 14 residues. V lost 9 bases, J lost 0 bases, and 12 bases lay in between. CDR3 sequence (DNA): TGCGCCACCTCCCCGGGTGCAACTAATGAAAAACTGTTTTTT. It specifies CATSPGATNEKLFF.

The gene calls are TRBV19 and TRBJ2-5; 8 bases match TRBD1. The ends lost 3 bases at V and 4 bases at J; junction bases unmatched: 10. The CDR3 extends over 16 amino acids. Germline V lookup: CDR1 LNHDA, CDR2 SQIVND (reference sequence). In nucleotides, the CDR3 is TGTGCCAGTAGTATTTCAGGGGGCGATTTGTTAGAGACCCAGTACTTC. It specifies CASSISGGDLLETQYF.

As for this clone: Other nucleotide sequences in the sample specify the same CDR3. This rearrangement joins TRBV28 to TRBJ1-3, with a tentative D call TRBD1 (5 bases). The V gene's germline CDR1 is MDHEN and CDR2 SYDVKM. This CDR3 is built from 15 residues. V lost 5 bases to trimming and J lost 0 bases, with 11 bases between them. DNA for the CDR3: TGTGCCAGCAGTGTCGAGGGGCTCTCTGGAAACACCATATATTTT. As protein: CASSVEGLSGNTIYF.

The J gene is TRBJ2-7, the V gene TRBV28; perhaps TRBD1 as D (6 bases). Trimming pared 10 bases from V and 0 bases from J, leaving 16 bases between. CDR3 length: 14 amino acids. Germline V gene data show CDR1 as MDHEN and CDR2 as SYDVKM. CDR3 protein: CAITGLASSYEQYF. CDR3 bases: TGTGCCATCACAGGGTTGGCGAGCTCCTACGAGCAGTACTTC.

V gene TRBV29-1 combines with J gene TRBJ2-2, with 8 positions matching TRBD2. The J segment lost 4 bases and the V segment lost 4 bases, leaving 11 bases of the junction unmatched. Germline CDR1 SQVTM, CDR2 ANQGSEA. This CDR3 has 16 amino acids. The CDR3 nucleotides read TGCAGCGTTGTGGGCGCGGGAGGAATAAGCACCGGGGAGCTGTTTTTT. Amino acids: CSVVGAGGISTGELFF.

The chain employs TRBV19 and TRBJ1-1, with D uncertain. V gave up 5 bases and J gave up 5 bases, with 15 bases separating them. Germline V gives CDR1 LNHDA, CDR2 SQIVND (reference sequence). The CDR3 length is 14 residues. The CDR3 sequence is CASSPQYGRTEAFF. CDR3 in DNA: TGTGCCAGTAGTCCCCAATATGGAAGGACTGAAGCTTTCTTT.

V usage is TRBV28 and J usage is TRBJ2-3; TRBD2 agrees at 7 bases. Germline loops: CDR1 MDHEN, CDR2 SYDVKM. J gave up 1 base and V 3 bases, and 1 base lay outside the gene matches. This CDR3 comprises 14 residues. Here the CDR3 reads CASSFLAGTDTQYF. The CDR3, as DNA: TGTGCCAGCAGTTTCCTAGCGGGCACAGATACGCAGTATTTT.

V is TRBV7-2 and J is TRBJ1-2, with 8 positions matching TRBD1. The CDR3 length is 16 residues. Looked up from germline, CDR1 is SGHTA and CDR2 is FQGNSA. Unmatched junction bases numbered 15, after V lost 5 bases and J lost 7 bases. The CDR3 sequence: CASSPFSLGQGGGYTF. The DNA for the CDR3 is TGTGCCAGCAGCCCCTTTTCCCTAGGACAGGGTGGTGGCTACACCTTC.

This chain connects TRBV5-4 to TRBJ1-2; TRBD1 is a possible D gene (6 bases). The CDR3 is made up of 14 amino acids. The V and J ends lost 4 bases and 3 bases respectively, with 13 bases between them. The germline gives CDR1 SGHNT, CDR2 YYREEE (reference sequence). The CDR3 sequence is CASSPTGTHYGYTF. CDR3 coding DNA: TGTGCCAGCAGCCCGACAGGAACACACTATGGCTACACCTTC.